This T cell receptor (beta chain) comes out of a study of blood T cell repertoires in COVID-19. Study-level information: Collection of acute and convalescent COVID-19 samples took place in the United States, Italy and Spain.

V was trimmed by 4 bases and J by 3 bases, leaving 13 bases between them. CDR1 LGHDT and CDR2 YNNKEL come from the germline V gene (reference sequence). The CDR3 runs 16 residues. Per the original data handling: The authors estimated nucleated cell counts from reference gene primer amplification. Measured with immunoSEQ multiplex PCR; TCRdb has only the in-frame clones, and not every one. Clonal size and the V and J genes are those of that table, whereas D and trimming came from the DNA. Of roughly 78,000 clones in the sample, about 89% were seen once. This TCR came from a man aged 60-69 years with acute or convalescent COVID-19. The sample consisted of peripheral blood. The rearrangement uses TRBV3-1 (or the pseudogene TRBV3-2) and TRBJ2-6, with D tentatively TRBD1 (5 bases). Here the CDR3 reads CASSLLSGFGANVLTF. CDR3 nucleotide sequence: TGTGCCAGCAGCCTCCTATCAGGGTTTGGGGCCAACGTCCTGACTTTC.